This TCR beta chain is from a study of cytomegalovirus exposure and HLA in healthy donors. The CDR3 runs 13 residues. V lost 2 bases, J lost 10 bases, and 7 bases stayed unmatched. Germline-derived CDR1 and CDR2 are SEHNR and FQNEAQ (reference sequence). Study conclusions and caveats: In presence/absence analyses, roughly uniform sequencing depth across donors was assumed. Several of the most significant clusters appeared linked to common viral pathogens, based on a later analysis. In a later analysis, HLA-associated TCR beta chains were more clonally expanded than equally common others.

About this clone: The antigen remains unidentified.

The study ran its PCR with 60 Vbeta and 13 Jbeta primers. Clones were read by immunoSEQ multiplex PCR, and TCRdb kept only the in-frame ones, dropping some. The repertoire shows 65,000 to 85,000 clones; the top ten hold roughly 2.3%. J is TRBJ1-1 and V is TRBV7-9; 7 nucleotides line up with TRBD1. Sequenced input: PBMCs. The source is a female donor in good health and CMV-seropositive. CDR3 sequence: CASSLPDRSSAFF. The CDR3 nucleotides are TGTGCCAGCAGCTTACCGGACAGGAGCTCAGCTTTCTTT.